This is a list of T cell receptor beta chains from one sample in a study of tumor and adjacent non-tumor tissue in lung cancer. TCRdb reanalysed the multiplex PCR reads using MiXCR and keeps one entry per CDR3 protein. The table lists about 110,000 distinct CDR3 sequences, roughly 84% of them singletons, with approximately 22% in the top ten. The sequencing sample was made of lung tumor tissue. The receptors were gathered from a man aged 65 to 79 with non-small cell lung cancer. Both conserved end residues are trimmed from each CDR3.

J | V | CDR3
TRBJ2-5 | TRBV29-1 | SVHEGWQVLEIQY
TRBJ2-7 | TRBV6-6 | VSNPGQMYYEQY
TRBJ2-5 | TRBV29-1 | RVADRFQETRY
TRBJ2-1 | TRBV6-6 | TSSHPGDKEQF
TRBJ1-4 | TRBV6-6 | ASSLERGLGGEEKLF
TRBJ2-3 | TRBV5-4 | ASSRDSPDTQY
TRBJ1-2 | TRBV24-1 | TTTDPLGQGKNYGYT
TRBJ2-1 | TRBV24-1 | VTSSRGRVNEQF
TRBJ1-3 | TRBV6-5 | ASRLDSENTIY
TRBJ2-2 | TRBV12-3/TRBV12-4 | TSTSSGGAGNTGELF
TRBJ1-1 | TRBV29-1 | SVVAGRPDAF
TRBJ2-7 | TRBV6-2/TRBV6-3 | VSWSTSGTTYEQY
. | TRBV11-2 | AGRTFDRVEQY
. | TRBV14 | ASTRDSDATDSQH
TRBJ2-7 | TRBV20-1 | SAGVGRSPYEQY
TRBJ1-1 | TRBV10-3 | AISESDVSTEAF
TRBJ1-1 | TRBV5-6 | AGSSGTGNWNTEVF
TRBJ2-3 | TRBV5-4 | TRSPTSVRGTDTQY
TRBJ2-7 | TRBV20-1 | SAGTVSEQY
TRBJ2-7 | TRBV4-1 | TSSRDTGRASEQY
TRBJ2-4 | TRBV11-3 | ASGPGGDGKNIQY
TRBJ2-6 | TRBV6-5 | ASSQPGGVGSGAKVLT
TRBJ2-5 | TRBV4-1 | ASSQYGQAVETQY
TRBJ2-5 | TRBV4-3 | ASNQAGGVEQETQY
. | TRBV11-3 | ASASDWVRETQF
TRBJ2-5 | TRBV12-3/TRBV12-4 | ASTGLAGVVETQY
TRBJ2-7 | TRBV4-1 | ASGQESWQTYEQY
TRBJ2-5 | TRBV11-3 | VSSLGISLNETQY
TRBJ1-1 | TRBV5-6 | ANSSMGWTMNTEAF
TRBJ2-1 | TRBV28 | ASLRGGSSYNEQF
TRBJ2-2 | TRBV20-1 | SARDSGLEAGELL
TRBJ2-3 | TRBV6-5 | ASSYSLYTDTQY
TRBJ2-3 | TRBV29-1 | SVAGTSSTDTQY
TRBJ1-1 | TRBV29-1 | SVLDRSRDTEAL
TRBJ2-1 | TRBV24-1 | TTSARPGTSGRHEDEQF
TRBJ1-3 | TRBV6-1 | ASDSRITSGNTIY
TRBJ1-2 | TRBV29-1 | SVVPYQSSDEDGYT
TRBJ1-4 | TRBV4-1 | VSSQIRGQGSEKLF
TRBJ1-6 | TRBV12-3/TRBV12-4 | ASFSGTGGYNSPLH
TRBJ2-5 | TRBV29-1 | RVADRFQENKY
TRBJ1-2 | TRBV7-9 | ASSQVHVGYT
TRBJ1-4 | TRBV11-3 | AISLVSETSNEKLL
TRBJ2-3 | TRBV12-3/TRBV12-4 | TSSFSTGNIVTDTQY
TRBJ2-1 | TRBV20-1 | SARPGTAYNNGQF
TRBJ2-5 | TRBV12-3/TRBV12-4 | AGSLARDRNETHY
TRBJ2-3 | TRBV11-3 | ASSQRLAGSGSDTQY
. | TRBV4-1 | ASSQGVGVGRYNEQY
TRBJ2-5 | TRBV6-2/TRBV6-3 | ASSTNPSREAQY
TRBJ2-2 | TRBV11-2 | ASSGKRGRRTGELF
TRBJ1-2 | TRBV5-1 | ASSSRGQDPPYGYT
TRBJ2-5 | TRBV6-5 | ASSYSVAWEKETQY
TRBJ1-5 | TRBV12-5 | TSGSPGPYNQPQH
TRBJ2-6 | TRBV11-2 | ASSLLGLSGANVLT
TRBJ2-7 | TRBV6-1 | ASRGTSVSYEQY
TRBJ1-3 | TRBV11-2 | VSSLDEGFYGNTIY
TRBJ2-1 | TRBV30 | AWSIGLAGNNEQF
TRBJ1-5 | TRBV6-6 | VSSSRDRGSYQPQH
TRBJ1-4 | TRBV7-8 | ASSARQGAGEKLF
TRBJ1-1 | TRBV11-2 | ASILGTSNKHF